This TCR beta chain appears in the sequencing data of a study of T cell responses to AZD1222 COVID-19 vaccine. Findings and caveats of the study: Spike-specific TCR breadth and depth grew following two AZD1222 doses. Only a handful of AZD1222 recipients, five to seven in all, had baseline seropositivity. There were repertoire samples only from the period after the peak T cell response. Epitopes outside B.1.351 and B.1.1.7 mutated regions reportedly drew nearly half of spike TCRs.

Method: immunoSEQ multiplex PCR; TCRdb's copy keeps in-frame clones and lacks some. This sample carries 80,000 to 95,000 clones, 60% to 80% of them seen once, and the ten largest clones take roughly 20%. V lost 5 bases and J 8 bases, leaving 15 bases between the germline ends. Germline CDR1 is LGHNT and CDR2 is FRNRAP. The CDR3 spans 13 residues. The table lists this clone with a few counts. Its antigen is unidentified. Material: peripheral blood, obtained on day 0 of AZD1222 vaccination. This TCR was recovered from an adult in good health. V gene TRBV12-5 combines with J gene TRBJ1-2; TRBD1 is a possible D gene (5 bases). CDR3 loop: CASGPSTEAGYTF. The CDR3, as DNA: TGTGCTAGTGGTCCCTCGACAGAGGCCGGCTACACCTTC.